This T cell receptor (beta chain) is from a study of tumor-infiltrating lymphocytes in primary liver carcinoma. Study context: Ranging in age from 30 to 69 years, the patients were men and women.

Researchers generated TCR beta cDNA from about 450 ng of total RNA, relying on a constant-region primer. Slightly modified ARM-PCR, run as three nested multiplex PCR rounds, produced the TCR beta libraries. The first two PCR rounds, roughly 9 cycles each, used TRBV1-TRBV30 forward primers and a C-beta reverse primer. TCRdb re-derived calls from the multiplex PCR reads in MiXCR, one entry per CDR3 protein. Found here are about 330,000 distinct CDR3 sequences, about 65% of them singletons; the top ten hold approximately 5.9%. Comment on this clonotype: Being one base from a much bigger clone, this may be a read error.

The authors took blood RNA from unsorted whole blood and also extracted germline DNA. Roughly 4.4 milliliters of peripheral blood were gathered ahead of the operation. V shed 7 bases and J shed 1 base, with 20 bases lying between them. This CDR3 spans 17 amino acids. The rearrangement joins TRBV12-3 or TRBV12-4 to TRBJ1-5, with a tentative D call TRBD1 (5 bases). Sequencing was carried out using peripheral blood. This receptor was identified in a man aged 35 to 55 with primary liver carcinoma and hepatitis B virus infection. The CDR3 here is CASNFRAFEGSNQPQHF. CDR3 nucleotide sequence: TGTGCCAGCAATTTTCGGGCTTTCGAGGGGAGCAATCAGCCCCAGCATTTT.